Following are 20 T cell receptor beta chains from one sample sequenced in a study of blood T cell repertoires in COVID-19. Clones were read by immunoSEQ multiplex PCR, and TCRdb kept only the in-frame ones, dropping some. The sample lists about 140,000 clones; around 80% were seen once. The material sequenced was peripheral blood. These receptors all stem from a man in his 60s with active or convalescent COVID-19.

This chain links TRBV4-3 with TRBJ1-1, with TRBD1 as a possible D gene (5 bases). The CDR3 totals 16 residues. V lost 0 bases and J 7 bases, leaving 18 bases between the germline ends. The germline gives CDR1 LGHNA, CDR2 YSLEER. The DNA for the CDR3 is TGCGCCAGCAGCCAAGACTTAGTCCGGGGGACGGGTGAAGCTTTCTTT. This encodes CASSQDLVRGTGEAFF.

J is TRBJ2-7 and V is TRBV29-1, with 12 positions matching TRBD2. The junction had 10 bases not matched to a gene; V was cut back by 6 bases and J by 7 bases. This CDR3 is 14 amino acids long. Germline lookup yields CDR1 SQVTM and CDR2 ANQGSEA. CDR3 nucleotides: TGCAGCGTGGCGCCTAGCGGGGGGGCCGGGGAGCAGTACTTC. Protein sequence: CSVAPSGGAGEQYF.

The V gene is TRBV6-5, the J gene TRBJ1-4; D not certain. The germline gives CDR1 MNHEY, CDR2 SVGAGI. This CDR3 has 14 residues. Trimming shortened V by 3 bases and J by 8 bases, and 13 bases separated the two germline ends. CDR3 DNA: TGTGCCAGCAGTTATCGTGGAGGGAGAGAAAAACTGTTTTTT. Its protein product is CASSYRGGREKLFF.

The rearrangement links TRBV14 to TRBJ2-3; D uncertain. V gave up 4 bases and J gave up 1 base, with 6 bases separating them. Germline values: CDR1 SGHDN, CDR2 FVKESK. This CDR3 contains 13 residues. The CDR3 sequence: CASSLGGTDTQYF. The DNA of the CDR3 is TGTGCCAGCAGCCTGGGCGGCACAGATACGCAGTATTTT. Filled out from reference TRBV14 and TRBJ2-3, the complete variable domain reads EAGVTQFPSHSVIEKGQTVTLRCDPISGHDNLYWYRRVMGKEIKFLLHFVKESKQDESGMPNNRFLAERTGGTYSTLKVQPAELEDSGVYFCASSLGGTDTQYFGPGTRLTVL.

This sequence joins TRBV14 and TRBJ2-7; 14 nucleotides agree with TRBD2. V gave up 3 bases and J gave up 5 bases; unmatched junction bases: 12. CDR3 length equals 18 residues. Germline V gene data show CDR1 as SGHDN and CDR2 as FVKESK. CDR3 in amino acids: CASSQPGTSGGWRNEQYF. For the CDR3, the DNA is TGTGCCAGCAGCCAGCCCGGGACTAGCGGGGGATGGAGGAACGAGCAGTACTTC.

DNA of the CDR3: TGTGCCAGTCGACCCATGGAGGGAGGAAATCAGCCCCAGCATTTT. Encoded protein: CASRPMEGGNQPQHF. The V and J genes are TRBV19 and TRBJ1-5; D not resolved. V dropped 8 bases and J dropped 4 bases, with 18 bases sitting between them. Germline-derived CDR1 and CDR2 are LNHDA and SQIVND (reference sequence). The CDR3 contains 15 residues.

The chain combines TRBV4-1 with TRBJ2-7, with D maybe TRBD1 (5 bases). Germline lookup yields CDR1 MGHRA and CDR2 YSYEKL. This CDR3 has 14 residues. Trimming shortened V by 0 bases and J by 5 bases, and 11 bases separated the two germline ends. The CDR3 loop is CASSQEPRAHEQYF. The DNA of the CDR3 is TGCGCCAGCAGCCAAGAGCCCAGGGCCCACGAGCAGTACTTC.

The V and J genes are TRBV19 and TRBJ2-7, with 7 bases lining up with TRBD2. V was clipped by 3 bases and J by 2 bases; unmatched bases: 7. The CDR3 has 15 residues. The V gene's germline CDR1 is LNHDA and CDR2 SQIVND (reference sequence). In DNA, the CDR3 is TGTGCCAGTAGTATTGGGCGGGGGAACCCCTACGAGCAGTACTTC. Protein sequence: CASSIGRGNPYEQYF. The whole variable domain, remainder taken from reference TRBV19 and TRBJ2-7, is DGGITQSPKYLFRKEGQNVTLSCEQNLNHDAMYWYRQDPGQGLRLIYYSQIVNDFQKGDIAEGYSVSREKKESFPLTVTSAQKNPTAFYLCASSIGRGNPYEQYFGPGTRLTVT.

Here the CDR3 DNA reads TGTGCCAGCAGCTTAGCGGCAGGGTCCTCGGGCGAGCAGTACTTC. Translation: CASSLAAGSSGEQYF. The chain couples TRBV7-6 to TRBJ2-7, with D perhaps matching TRBD1 (5 bases). Germline assignment: CDR1 SGHVS and CDR2 FNYEAQ. V lost 0 bases to trimming and J lost 6 bases, with 15 bases between them. The CDR3 runs 15 residues.

This clone was observed a few times. V is TRBV11-2 and J is TRBJ1-2; weak D call: TRBD1 (5 bases). The CDR3 loop spans 16 amino acids. Looked up from germline, CDR1 is SGHAT and CDR2 is FQNNGV. Trimming left V 4 bases short and J 4 bases short, with 19 bases between. DNA of the CDR3: TGTGCCAGCAGCTCCCTTCCGGGCAGGGTGTCCTATGGCTACACCTTC. Protein sequence: CASSSLPGRVSYGYTF.

The rearrangement links TRBV27 to TRBJ2-5; 8 nucleotides agree with TRBD2. Germline-derived CDR1 and CDR2 are MNHEY and SMNVEV (reference sequence). Trimming removed 6 bases from V and 1 base from J; junction bases left unmatched: 7. The CDR3 is 15 amino acids. In DNA, the CDR3 is TGTGCCAGCAGCACGTGGACTAGCCGCCAAGAGACCCAGTACTTC. This translates into CASSTWTSRQETQYF.

The chain carries TRBV30 and TRBJ2-7; TRBD1 agrees at 9 bases. Germline CDR1 GTSNPN, CDR2 SVGIG (reference sequence). V lost 3 bases and J lost 1; bases outside the gene matches: 10. The CDR3 is made up of 16 amino acids. This CDR3 reads CAWRSNPGQGSYEQYF. The CDR3 coding sequence is TGTGCCTGGAGATCGAACCCGGGACAGGGATCCTACGAGCAGTACTTC.

This chain connects TRBV4-1 to TRBJ1-6; 7 bases agree with TRBD1. Germline V gives CDR1 MGHRA, CDR2 YSYEKL. The trim removed 4 bases at V and 7 bases at J, leaving 10 bases unmatched. The CDR3 runs to 16 residues. The CDR3 nucleotides read TGCGCCAGCAGCCTTCCGGGACAGCCGGAGAATTCACCCCTCCACTTT. Its protein is CASSLPGQPENSPLHF.

This chain links TRBV2 with TRBJ1-2, with D maybe TRBD1 (6 bases). The CDR3 has 13 amino acids. V dropped 7 bases and J dropped 8 bases, with 17 bases sitting between them. Germline V gene data show CDR1 as SNHLY and CDR2 as FYNNEI. The CDR3: CASIDDRILGYTF. DNA for the CDR3: TGTGCCAGCATCGACGACAGGATTCTCGGCTACACCTTC.

The chain employs TRBV5-1 and TRBJ2-3, with D possibly being TRBD2 (6 bases). The V gene lost 5 bases and the J gene lost 0 bases, with 10 bases spanning the gap. Germline-derived CDR1 and CDR2 are SGHRS and YFSETQ. This CDR3 is 14 amino acids long. The CDR3 spells CASRGGTSTDTQYF. In nucleotides, the CDR3 is TGCGCCAGCAGGGGCGGGACGAGCACAGATACGCAGTATTTT.

This chain joins TRBV28 and TRBJ1-5; D unresolved. Between the trimmed V and J ends, which lost 7 bases and 0 bases, there was a span of 10 bases. Germline V gene lookup returns CDR1 MDHEN and CDR2 SYDVKM. This CDR3 is 14 amino acids long. CDR3 nucleotide sequence: TGTGCCAGCATCCCCGGGGTTAGCAATCAGCCCCAGCATTTT. Translating it yields CASIPGVSNQPQHF. Looking up the rest from reference TRBV28 and TRBJ1-5 gives the full variable domain: DVKVTQSSRYLVKRTGEKVFLECVQDMDHENMFWYRQDPGLGLRLIYFSYDVKMKEKGDIPEGYSVSREKKERFSLILESASTNQTSMYLCASIPGVSNQPQHFGDGTRLSIL.

The genes are TRBV10-2 and TRBJ1-5, with TRBD1 matching 9 bases. The CDR3 consists of 15 residues. With V trimmed by 5 bases and J by 2 bases, 4 bases remained unmatched. In germline, CDR1 is WSHSY, CDR2 SAAADI. CDR3 region: CASSTGQGGNQPQHF. The CDR3 DNA reads TGCGCCAGCAGTACGGGACAGGGAGGCAATCAGCCCCAGCATTTT.

The chain joins TRBV19 to TRBJ2-5; 9 bases are shared with TRBD1. CDR1 and CDR2 from the germline V gene are LNHDA and SQIVND (reference sequence). The CDR3 covers 13 residues. Trimming removed 6 bases from V and 5 bases from J; junction bases left unmatched: 4. CDR3 amino acids: CASSGTGTETQYF. DNA of the CDR3: TGTGCCAGTAGCGGGACAGGGACGGAGACCCAGTACTTC.

The chain employs TRBV5-5 and TRBJ2-7; maybe TRBD2 (5 bases). CDR1 and CDR2 from the germline V gene are SGHKS and YYEKEE (reference sequence). This CDR3 comprises 14 residues. Trimming took off 0 bases at V and 2 bases at J, with 9 bases between the two ends. The CDR3 nucleotides are TGTGCCAGCAGCTTGGTCCTAGCCGCCTACGAGCAGTACTTC. This translates into CASSLVLAAYEQYF.

The rearrangement joins TRBV6-2 or TRBV6-3 to TRBJ1-2; TRBD1 is a possible D gene (6 bases). Trimming cost V 2 bases and J 4 bases, with 11 bases left between them. The germline V gene has CDR1 MNHEY and CDR2 SVGEGT. This CDR3 has 14 amino acids. CDR3 sequence reads: CASSYPGTFYGYTF. Here the CDR3 DNA reads TGTGCCAGCAGTTACCCAGGGACATTCTATGGCTACACCTTC.